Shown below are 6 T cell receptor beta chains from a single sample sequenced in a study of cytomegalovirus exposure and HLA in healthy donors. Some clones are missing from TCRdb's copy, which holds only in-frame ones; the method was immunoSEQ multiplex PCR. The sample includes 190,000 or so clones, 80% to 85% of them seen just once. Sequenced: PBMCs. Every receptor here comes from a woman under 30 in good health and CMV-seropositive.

DNA for the CDR3: TGTGCCAGCAGTCCCCTCACAGGGGGCAGGCAGCCCCAGCATTTT. It specifies CASSPLTGGRQPQHF. The chain links TRBV27 to TRBJ1-5; the match to TRBD1 covers 9 bases. This CDR3 spans 15 amino acids. V shed 5 bases, J shed 7 bases, and the junction held 9 bases outside the gene matches. Germline V gives CDR1 MNHEY, CDR2 SMNVEV (reference sequence).

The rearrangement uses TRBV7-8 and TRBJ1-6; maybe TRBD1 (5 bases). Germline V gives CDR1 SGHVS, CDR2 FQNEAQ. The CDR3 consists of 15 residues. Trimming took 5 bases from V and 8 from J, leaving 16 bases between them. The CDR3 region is CASSIRGPNYSPLHF. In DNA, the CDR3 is TGTGCCAGCAGCATTAGGGGCCCCAACTATTCACCCCTCCACTTT.

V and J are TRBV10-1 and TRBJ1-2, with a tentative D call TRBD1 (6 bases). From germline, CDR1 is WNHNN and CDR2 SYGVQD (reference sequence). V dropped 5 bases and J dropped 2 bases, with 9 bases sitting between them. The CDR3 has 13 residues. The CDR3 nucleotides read TGCGCCAGCAGTCAGGACAGAAACTATGGCTACACCTTC. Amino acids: CASSQDRNYGYTF.

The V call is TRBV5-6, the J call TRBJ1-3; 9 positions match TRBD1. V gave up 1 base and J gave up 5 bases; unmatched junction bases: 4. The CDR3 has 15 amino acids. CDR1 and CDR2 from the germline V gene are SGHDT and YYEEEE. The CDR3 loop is CASSLWDRARNTIYF. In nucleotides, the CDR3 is TGTGCCAGCAGCTTGTGGGACAGGGCTAGAAACACCATATATTTT. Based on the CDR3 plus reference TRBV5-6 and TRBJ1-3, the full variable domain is DAGVTQSPTHLIKTRGQQVTLRCSPKSGHDTVSWYQQALGQGPQFIFQYYEEEERQRGNFPDRFSGHQFPNYSSELNVNALLLGDSALYLCASSLWDRARNTIYFGEGSWLTVV.

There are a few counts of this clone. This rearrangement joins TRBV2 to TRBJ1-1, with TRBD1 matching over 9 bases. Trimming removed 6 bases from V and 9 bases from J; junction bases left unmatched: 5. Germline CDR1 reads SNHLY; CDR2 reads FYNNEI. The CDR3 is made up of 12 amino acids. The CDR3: CASRVGQGQAFF. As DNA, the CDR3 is TGTGCCAGCAGAGTGGGACAGGGTCAAGCTTTCTTT. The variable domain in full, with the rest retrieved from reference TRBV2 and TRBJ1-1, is EPEVTQTPSHQVTQMGQEVILRCVPISNHLYFYWYRQILGQKVEFLVSFYNNEISEKSEIFDDQFSVERPDGSNFTLKIRSTKLEDSAMYFCASRVGQGQAFFGQGTRLTVV.

In DNA, the CDR3 is TGTGCCAGCAGCCACCGGGGAGTCGGTAGAAATGAGCAGTTCTTC. This codes for CASSHRGVGRNEQFF. This chain links TRBV6-5 with TRBJ2-1, with D possibly TRBD2 on 5 matching bases. This CDR3 region has 15 residues. V lost 6 bases to trimming and J lost 7 bases, with 19 bases between them. Germline V gene lookup returns CDR1 MNHEY and CDR2 SVGAGI.